Given below is one TCR beta chain in context. Sequencing used immunoSEQ multiplex PCR; TCRdb keeps in-frame clones, though not all of them. Of around 40,000 clones in the sample, about 89% were seen once. The data belong to a study of PD-L1 blockade in urothelial cancer. Study-level information: Prior regimens of chemotherapy numbered 0 to 3 per patient. When blood samples were assessed, the median T cell count was around 150,000.

Germline CDR1 reads SGDLS; CDR2 reads YYNGEE. The CDR3 runs to 15 residues. V lost 0 bases and J 5 bases, leaving 12 bases between the germline ends. The receptor was derived from a man between 60 and 75 years old with urothelial cancer. The sequences come from PBMCs, collected around atezolizumab (anti-PD-L1) treatment. V is TRBV9 and J is TRBJ1-3; possible D gene TRBD1, 6 bases. The CDR3 loop reads CASSVAGGQRNTIYF. The CDR3, as DNA: TGTGCCAGCAGCGTAGCCGGGGGGCAGAGAAACACCATATATTTT.